The 29 T cell receptor beta chains below were found in one sample sequenced in a study of early T cells in non-severe SARS-CoV-2 infection. TCRdb ran MiXCR on the 5' RACE reads and lists one entry per CDR3 protein. The data contain tens of thousands of distinct CDR3 sequences, roughly 13% of them singletons. Sample: whole blood. These receptors were collected from an adult who was a healthcare worker with PCR-confirmed SARS-CoV-2 infection or an uninfected control (not recorded which).

This clonotype was seen a handful of times. The chain's CDR3 is CSVRKINEQFF. Written as DNA, the CDR3 is TGCAGCGTGAGAAAGATTAATGAGCAGTTCTTC. The gene calls are TRBV29-1 and TRBJ2-1; D uncertain. The CDR3 loop spans 11 amino acids. With 6 bases removed from V and 7 bases from J, the gap between germline ends came to 10 bases. Germline V CDR1 and CDR2: SQVTM, ANQGSEA.

There are many counts of this clonotype. V usage is TRBV4-1 and J usage is TRBJ2-4; no clear D. In germline, CDR1 is MGHRA, CDR2 YSYEKL. The V end was cut by 6 bases, the J end by 1 base, with 13 bases between. There are 15 residues in the CDR3. This chain's CDR3 is CASSLRDSAKNIQYF. The CDR3 bases are TGCGCCAGCAGTCTTAGGGATTCGGCCAAAAACATTCAGTACTTC.

This clonotype occurred a few times. The CDR3 DNA follows: TGCAGTGCTAGCGGGGGCCATGAGCAGTTCTTC. It codes for CSASGGHEQFF. The rearrangement links TRBV20-1 to TRBJ2-1, with D perhaps being TRBD1 or TRBD2 (6 bases each). The CDR3 spans 11 residues. Germline lookup yields CDR1 DFQATT and CDR2 SNEGSKA (reference sequence). Trimming removed 3 bases from V and 8 bases from J, with 8 bases in between.

This clonotype appeared many times. The gene calls are TRBV7-9 and TRBJ1-6; D gene uncertain. The CDR3 covers 13 residues. Germline assignment: CDR1 SEHNR and CDR2 FQNEAQ (reference sequence). V was cut by 5 bases and J by 10 bases, with 12 bases left in between. The CDR3 DNA is TGTGCCAGCAGCCTCGCTTACAACTCACCCCTCCACTTT. It codes for CASSLAYNSPLHF.

The table lists this clonotype with a few counts. The chain carries TRBV27 and TRBJ2-7; the D gene is possibly TRBD2 (5 bases). Germline CDR1 is MNHEY and CDR2 is SMNVEV (reference sequence). The V and J ends lost 6 bases and 2 bases respectively, with 11 bases between them. This CDR3 spans 13 amino acids. CDR3 residues: CASSPGSAYEQYF. In DNA, the CDR3 is TGTGCCAGCAGCCCGGGGTCAGCCTACGAGCAGTACTTC.

Only a few counts were recorded for this clonotype. This chain joins TRBV20-1 and TRBJ2-1, with a possible D match to TRBD1 (6 bases). Germline CDR1 and CDR2: DFQATT and SNEGSKA (reference sequence). The CDR3 has 15 residues. Trimming removed 6 bases at V and 2 bases at J, with 17 bases between. CDR3 nucleotide sequence: TGCAGTGCGAGAAAAAGGGACATAACCTACAATGAGCAGTTCTTC. This sequence encodes CSARKRDITYNEQFF.

This clonotype was seen a handful of times. The rearrangement links TRBV20-1 to TRBJ2-1; 13 nucleotides match TRBD2. The CDR3 has 17 residues. V shed 5 bases and J 0 bases; nucleotides not matched to a gene: 7. Germline V gives CDR1 DFQATT, CDR2 SNEGSKA (reference sequence). The CDR3 protein is CSAPGLAGDRSYNEQFF. CDR3 nucleotides: TGCAGTGCTCCAGGACTAGCGGGGGATCGCTCCTACAATGAGCAGTTCTTC.

The V and J genes are TRBV5-4 and TRBJ2-5; the D gene could be TRBD1 or TRBD2 (6 bases each). Trimming pared 3 bases from V and 4 bases from J, leaving 19 bases between. This CDR3 is 16 amino acids long. Germline V gives CDR1 SGHNT, CDR2 YYREEE (reference sequence). The CDR3 DNA reads as TGTGCCAGCAGCTGGCTCGGGGGCGCGTTCCCAGAGACCCAGTACTTC. Translating it yields CASSWLGGAFPETQYF.

The chain combines TRBV5-1 with TRBJ2-7, with 7 positions matching TRBD2. Trimming cost V 5 bases and J 5 bases; bases outside gene matches: 10. CDR3 size: 14 residues. Per germline, CDR1 SGHRS and CDR2 YFSETQ. This chain's CDR3 is CASRGLVQTDEQYF. CDR3 in DNA: TGCGCCAGCAGAGGACTAGTACAAACCGACGAGCAGTACTTC.

The chain recombines TRBV4-1 with TRBJ1-5; 8 bases line up with TRBD1. Trimming cost V 0 bases and J 7 bases; bases outside gene matches: 5. This CDR3 spans 15 amino acids. Looked up from germline, CDR1 is MGHRA and CDR2 is YSYEKL. CDR3 sequence reads: CASSQDRGRQQPQHF. As DNA, the CDR3 is TGCGCCAGCAGCCAAGACAGGGGGCGGCAACAGCCCCAGCATTTT.

This clonotype was counted many times. The V and J genes are TRBV29-1 and TRBJ2-1; tentative D call: TRBD1 (6 bases). Germline V gene lookup returns CDR1 SQVTM and CDR2 ANQGSEA. Trimming cost V 7 bases and J 9 bases, with 16 bases left between them. The CDR3 totals 12 residues. The chain's CDR3 is CSALRQETEQFF. The CDR3 DNA is TGCAGCGCCCTACGACAGGAGACTGAGCAGTTCTTC.

There are a few counts of this clonotype. The chain joins TRBV20-1 to TRBJ1-2; D gene ambiguous. V was clipped by 4 bases and J by 4 bases, with 7 bases between them. Germline values: CDR1 DFQATT, CDR2 SNEGSKA (reference sequence). This CDR3 spans 11 amino acids. The CDR3 DNA reads TGCAGTGCTAACGGAGCCTATGGCTACACCTTC. It yields the protein CSANGAYGYTF.

This clonotype was seen a few times. The V call is TRBV28, the J call TRBJ2-1; D is perhaps TRBD1 (5 bases). The CDR3 is 12 residues long. Germline V gene lookup returns CDR1 MDHEN and CDR2 SYDVKM. V gave up 5 bases and J gave up 15 bases, with 17 bases separating them. The CDR3 sequence is CASSTPQAPGFF. CDR3 nucleotides: TGTGCCAGCAGTACGCCACAGGCCCCGGGGTTCTTC. The entire variable domain, with the rest obtained from reference TRBV28 and TRBJ2-1, is as follows: DVKVTQSSRYLVKRTGEKVFLECVQDMDHENMFWYRQDPGLGLRLIYFSYDVKMKEKGDIPEGYSVSREKKERFSLILESASTNQTSMYLCASSTPQAPGFFGPGTRLTVL.

This clonotype was detected ten times or more. V and J are TRBV10-3 and TRBJ2-3, with D perhaps TRBD2 (5 bases). This CDR3 has 13 residues. V lost 7 bases, J lost 2 bases, and 10 bases lay in between. Looked up from germline, CDR1 is ENHRY and CDR2 is SYGVKD. CDR3 in amino acids: CAINGGYTDTQYF. The CDR3 region has the DNA TGTGCCATCAATGGCGGGTACACAGATACGCAGTATTTT.

This clonotype was seen a handful of times. The chain carries TRBV6-5 and TRBJ1-1; no definite D call. Trimming took off 5 bases at V and 4 bases at J, with 20 bases between the two ends. Germline V lookup: CDR1 MNHEY, CDR2 SVGAGI. This CDR3 spans 16 amino acids. CDR3 sequence (DNA): TGTGCCAGCAGTCTCCAGCCATACGGAGGGAGCACTGAAGCTTTCTTT. As protein: CASSLQPYGGSTEAFF.

The V and J genes are TRBV20-1 and TRBJ2-7; either TRBD1 or TRBD2 may fit D (6 bases each). The CDR3 contains 12 residues. Germline CDR1 is DFQATT and CDR2 is SNEGSKA (reference sequence). CDR3 protein: CRVGGQPYEQYF. The CDR3 coding sequence is TGCAGGGTGGGGGGCCAGCCCTACGAGCAGTACTTC.

This clonotype was counted between two and nine times. This chain joins TRBV20-1 and TRBJ2-7; 11 nucleotides line up with TRBD2. The V segment lost 1 base and the J segment 3 bases; nucleotides outside the gene matches: 8. The CDR3 is 16 residues long. Germline V gene lookup returns CDR1 DFQATT and CDR2 SNEGSKA (reference sequence). CDR3 loop: CSARALAGVRNYEQYF. CDR3 coding DNA: TGCAGTGCTAGAGCACTAGCGGGAGTAAGGAACTACGAGCAGTACTTC.

This clonotype was seen a handful of times. The J gene is TRBJ2-5, the V gene TRBV10-2, with 12 bases aligning to TRBD2. The CDR3 is made up of 15 amino acids. The V gene's germline CDR1 is WSHSY and CDR2 SAAADI. The junction had 7 bases not matched to a gene; V was cut back by 6 bases and J by 5 bases. The CDR3 loop is CASRTSGGQGETQYF. CDR3 bases: TGCGCCAGCAGAACTAGCGGGGGGCAGGGGGAGACCCAGTACTTC.

V and J are TRBV28 and TRBJ2-1; D may be TRBD1 (6 bases). The germline gives CDR1 MDHEN, CDR2 SYDVKM. Between the trimmed V and J ends, which lost 8 bases and 4 bases, there was a span of 12 bases. The CDR3 has 13 residues. The CDR3 DNA reads as TGTGCCAGCGGGCAGGGGATTTACAATGAGCAGTTCTTC. Protein: CASGQGIYNEQFF.

This clonotype was picked up a small number of times. V is TRBV2 and J is TRBJ2-3, with D unclear. Germline-derived CDR1 and CDR2 are SNHLY and FYNNEI. The V end was cut by 6 bases, the J end by 4 bases, with 5 bases between. The CDR3 loop spans 11 amino acids. The CDR3 loop is CASRYPDTQYF. The DNA of the CDR3 is TGTGCCAGCAGGTACCCAGATACGCAGTATTTT.

This clonotype showed up many times. This CDR3 reads CASSLLDRTNTGELFF. As DNA, the CDR3 is TGCGCCAGCAGCTTGCTGGACAGGACGAACACCGGGGAGCTGTTTTTT. The J gene is TRBJ2-2, the V gene TRBV5-1, with TRBD1 matching over 7 bases. CDR3 length equals 16 residues. Unmatched junction bases numbered 3, after V lost 1 base and J lost 0 bases. Germline V lookup: CDR1 SGHRS, CDR2 YFSETQ.

V is TRBV12-3 or TRBV12-4 and J is TRBJ1-3; D not resolved. CDR3 size: 15 residues. Trimming cost V 8 bases and J 0 bases, with 14 bases left between them. The CDR3 nucleotides are TGTGCCAGCCGGAAACACCACATCTCTGGAAACACCATATATTTT. Residues: CASRKHHISGNTIYF.

In its sample, this clonotype was seen a few times. The chain is built from TRBV6-5 and TRBJ1-2; a possible D gene is TRBD1 (5 bases). CDR1 and CDR2 from the germline V gene are MNHEY and SVGAGI. The V end was cut by 0 bases, the J end by 4 bases, with 9 bases between. The length of the CDR3 is 14 residues. The CDR3 region is CASSYSTESYGYTF. DNA for the CDR3: TGTGCCAGCAGTTACTCGACAGAATCCTATGGCTACACCTTC.

This clonotype has a single count. The chain recombines TRBV7-9 with TRBJ1-1, with D unclear. The CDR3 runs 13 residues. V lost 5 bases, J lost 4 bases, and 11 bases lay in between. Looked up from germline, CDR1 is SEHNR and CDR2 is FQNEAQ (reference sequence). The CDR3, as DNA: TGTGCCAGCAGCCTTGGAACGCTCACTGAAGCTTTCTTT. Amino acid sequence: CASSLGTLTEAFF.

This clonotype was recorded at least ten times. This chain connects TRBV6-2 or TRBV6-3 to TRBJ1-2; no definite D call. V dropped 2 bases and J dropped 2 bases, with 12 bases sitting between them. Per the germline V gene, CDR1 is MNHEY and CDR2 is SVGEGT. This CDR3 region has 15 residues. CDR3 DNA sequence: TGTGCCAGCAGTTACATCGCGACGGGGAACTATGGCTACACCTTC. Encoded protein: CASSYIATGNYGYTF.

The table lists this clonotype with a few counts. This chain connects TRBV13 to TRBJ1-1, with no clear D. Trimming took off 5 bases at V and 5 bases at J, with 12 bases between the two ends. The CDR3 is made up of 13 amino acids. Per germline, CDR1 PRHDT and CDR2 FYEKMQ (reference sequence). CDR3 coding DNA: TGTGCCAGCAGCCCCGAAAGTGGAACTGAAGCTTTCTTT. Protein sequence: CASSPESGTEAFF.

V gene TRBV18 combines with J gene TRBJ1-2; the match to TRBD1 covers 9 bases. CDR1 and CDR2 from the germline V gene are KGHSH and LQKENI. This CDR3 has 14 residues. Germline trimming cut 6 bases from V and 5 bases from J; bases unmatched to any gene: 7. The CDR3 loop reads CASSLQGADYGYTF. In DNA form, the CDR3 reads TGTGCCAGCTCCCTACAGGGGGCGGATTATGGCTACACCTTC.

There are a few counts of this clonotype. V is TRBV10-3 and J is TRBJ1-2; D is unresolved. V was shortened by 0 bases and J by 8 bases, with 4 bases between the two germline ends. Germline assignment: CDR1 ENHRY and CDR2 SYGVKD. The CDR3 consists of 11 residues. The CDR3 DNA is TGTGCCATCAGTGAGTCTAACGGCTACACCTTC. Translated: CAISESNGYTF.

V and J are TRBV27 and TRBJ1-1; D is unclear. V was shortened by 7 bases and J by 8 bases, with 20 bases between the two germline ends. The germline gives CDR1 MNHEY, CDR2 SMNVEV (reference sequence). The CDR3 length is 14 residues. CDR3 in amino acids: CASTRRGGTAEAFF. The CDR3 bases are TGTGCCAGCACCCGAAGAGGCGGTACCGCGGAAGCTTTCTTT.